This T cell receptor (beta chain) was sequenced for a study of control samples from healthy donors and cancer patients. The V gene lost 0 bases and the J gene lost 8 bases, with 14 bases spanning the gap. The CDR3 length is 15 residues. Germline CDR1 is MGHRA and CDR2 is YSYEKL. Profiled with immunoSEQ multiplex PCR; TCRdb holds only in-frame clones, not every one. Here the sample spans around 95,000 clones, just under 85% being singletons. The source material was blood. The sequence was collected from a man between 25 and 39 years old in good health. The rearrangement links TRBV4-1 to TRBJ2-1, with D possibly TRBD2 on 7 matching bases. The CDR3 DNA sequence: TGCGCCAGCAGCCAAGATCTGGGGGGGGCCGATGAGCAGTTCTTC. Translating it yields CASSQDLGGADEQFF.